These 9 T cell receptor beta chains were sequenced from one sample in a study of OX40 agonist ivuxolimab in advanced cancers. Using immunoSEQ multiplex PCR, the repertoire was profiled, and TCRdb retains in-frame clones only, with some absent. Here the sample spans some 62,000 clones, about 89% being singletons. The sequences come from CD4+ or CD8+ T cells sorted from blood, collected in a trial of the OX40 agonist ivuxolimab. These receptors all stem from an adult with an advanced solid tumor such as melanoma, head and neck, liver or kidney cancer.

Here the CDR3 reads CASSSSGVWGKNIQYF. CDR3 sequence (DNA): TGTGCCAGCAGTTCCTCAGGGGTCTGGGGCAAAAACATTCAGTACTTC. This sequence joins TRBV28 and TRBJ2-4, with a weak D call TRBD1 (6 bases). Germline CDR1 MDHEN, CDR2 SYDVKM. V lost 4 bases and J 3 bases, leaving 16 bases between the germline ends. CDR3 size: 16 residues.

The rearrangement uses TRBV30 and TRBJ2-4, with TRBD2 matching 8 bases. The CDR3 loop spans 15 amino acids. V trimming: 1 base; J trimming: 10 bases; junction bases outside the gene matches: 12. CDR1 and CDR2 (germline): GTSNPN, SVGIG (reference sequence). CDR3 sequence: CAWSGSLGLGTIQYF. DNA for the CDR3: TGTGCCTGGAGTGGCTCCTTGGGACTAGGTACGATTCAGTACTTC.

The rearrangement joins TRBV6-1 to TRBJ2-7, with 9 bases matching TRBD1. The CDR3 is made up of 13 amino acids. Germline CDR1 reads MNHNS; CDR2 reads SASEGT. Trimming at V came to 8 bases and at J to 2 bases, leaving 4 bases not matched to a gene. CDR3 residues: CASGDRAPYEQYF. DNA of the CDR3: TGTGCCAGCGGGGACAGGGCCCCCTACGAGCAGTACTTC.

This chain connects TRBV9 to TRBJ1-1, with D possibly TRBD1 on 5 matching bases. Germline V gene lookup returns CDR1 SGDLS and CDR2 YYNGEE. With 0 bases removed from V and 3 bases from J, the gap between germline ends came to 15 bases. There are 16 residues in the CDR3. CDR3 region: CASSVGGGDGHTEAFF. For the CDR3, the DNA is TGTGCCAGCAGCGTAGGAGGAGGGGACGGTCACACTGAAGCTTTCTTT.

This clone showed up just once. This chain joins TRBV11-2 and TRBJ2-7, with 9 positions matching TRBD2. Germline lookup yields CDR1 SGHAT and CDR2 FQNNGV. The V gene end was trimmed by 1 base and the J gene end by 2 bases; junction bases not matched to a gene: 3. CDR3 size: 15 residues. The DNA of the CDR3 is TGTGCCAGCAGCTTAGGCGGGAGGGGGGCCTACGAGCAGTACTTC. Translating gives CASSLGGRGAYEQYF.

The gene calls are TRBV19 and TRBJ1-5, with a possible D match to TRBD1 (6 bases). The CDR3 runs 15 residues. The ends were cut back, 4 bases at V and 0 bases at J, with 10 bases in the middle. Germline CDR1 and CDR2: LNHDA and SQIVND (reference sequence). The DNA for the CDR3 is TGTGCCAGTAGTACCGGACAGTATAGCAATCAGCCCCAGCATTTT. Its translation: CASSTGQYSNQPQHF.

The rearrangement joins TRBV27 to TRBJ1-1, with no clear D. Trimming stripped 3 bases from V and 0 bases from J, with 14 bases between. The CDR3 contains 16 residues. Germline CDR1 and CDR2: MNHEY and SMNVEV (reference sequence). CDR3 sequence (DNA): TGTGCCAGCAGTTTTACCGGGGTCGGAGTGAACACTGAAGCTTTCTTT. This codes for CASSFTGVGVNTEAFF.

The chain is built from TRBV12-5 and TRBJ1-2, with 12 positions matching TRBD1. There are 15 residues in the CDR3. CDR1 LGHNT and CDR2 FRNRAP come from the germline V gene. Losses at the gene ends were 4 bases for V and 4 bases for J; bases not matched to a gene: 4. CDR3 in amino acids: CASGWGTGGIYGYTF. The CDR3 DNA follows: TGTGCTAGTGGTTGGGGGACAGGGGGCATCTATGGCTACACCTTC.

This clone has only one observation. CDR3 coding DNA: TGTGCCAGCAGCGTAGTTGGGGTGGATACGCAGTATTTT. Amino acids: CASSVVGVDTQYF. This sequence joins TRBV9 and TRBJ2-3; no definite D call. CDR1 and CDR2 from the germline V gene are SGDLS and YYNGEE. This CDR3 is 13 amino acids long. V was clipped by 0 bases and J by 6 bases, with 8 bases between them.